This T cell receptor beta chain was obtained from a study of blood T cell repertoires in COVID-19 (dated by TCRdb to between 2020 and 2021). About the investigation overall: The collaborator samples originated in the United States, Italy and Spain and spanned the acute and convalescent phases of COVID-19. Subjects who had been exposed to COVID-19, were actively infected with it, or had recovered from it provided the deeply sampled blood TCRbeta repertoires that made up the dataset. Nearly every sample came with metadata listing a de-identified subject ID, COVID-19 status, age in years and sex. A freely available public database, intended as a resource for researchers studying the immune response to SARS-CoV-2, is where the repertoires were released. Where available, HLA class I and class II types were obtained from metadata supplied by the sample provider rather than from assay-based typing. Samples were obtained from the ongoing ImmuneRACE study (first 160 participants) and from some 1,200 subjects provided by 6 global collaborators. The material from the prospective study consisted of cDNA or gDNA derived from T cells, B-cell-depleted T cells, or PBMCs. The full study reports these points: The quantity of clinical and demographic metadata differed by source and by participant and was supplied without curation.

CDR1 and CDR2, per the germline V gene (reference sequence), are GTSNPN and SVGIG. Trimming at the junction amounts to 0 bases on V and 2 bases on J, and the germline ends lie 7 bases apart. Reading from cysteine to phenylalanine, the CDR3 counts 13 amino acids. Of all the DNA, just the CDR3 is kept, 39 bases in frame from base 1. TCRbeta CDR3 regions were amplified from genomic DNA by means of the immunoSEQ Assay, a bias-controlled multiplex PCR. The study's processing was this. Within the assay, amplification of reference gene primers was used to estimate how many nucleated cells each sample contained. To quantify the absolute abundance of each unique TCRbeta CDR3 rearrangement, sequence reads were collapsed and filtered. For each sample, productive Simpson clonality was calculated by taking the square root of Simpson's diversity index across productive rearrangements. In TCRdb, the immuneACCESS table is reduced to in-frame sequences with V and J assigned. These tables do not hold every clone; where another copy was compared, an unresolved V gene accounts for under half, and the others remain unexplained. Clone size and the V and J calls come from that table; the DNA yielded D and trimming. This sample is represented by roughly 200,000 clones; over 60% of them were singletons. The ten biggest clones cover approximately 6% of the sample.

Whole blood was collected in K2EDTA tubes by collaborating institutions according to the institutions' own protocols. Collaborator samples were shipped for TCRbeta analysis as frozen whole blood, isolated PBMCs, or DNA extracted from either sample type. This clone was observed a few times. Its antigen specificity is not known. Per-base qualities were not stored, and no clone one base away is much larger. Other DNA sequences in this specimen translate into the identical CDR3. The sequenced sample was peripheral blood. This TCR came from a woman between 65 and 79 years old with acute or convalescent COVID-19. This sequence uses TRBV30 and TRBJ1-1; the best D guess is TRBD1, with 5 bases matching. The sequenced DNA: TGTGCCTGGAGTGTCCAGGGAAACACTGAAGCTTTCTTT. The encoded protein is CAWSVQGNTEAFF.